This TCR beta chain was identified during a study of cytomegalovirus exposure and HLA in healthy donors. This clone was found a few times. Its target is not known. Amplification used 60 Vbeta primers and 13 Jbeta primers. Clones were sequenced by immunoSEQ multiplex PCR, and TCRdb holds only the in-frame ones, with some missing. The sample has around 120,000 clones, under 85% seen once; the top ten hold around 3.5%. Study-level findings and limits: Presence/absence analyses assumed roughly uniform sequencing depth across donors. In an earlier analysis, in 587 donors, most V segments appeared productive either ~90% or ~30% of the time. An analysis that was carried out later associated 15,000 to 20,000 TCR beta sequences with HLA alleles at 0.05 false discovery rate. Later, an analysis found that common viral pathogens appeared to be linked with several of the most significant clusters.

The CDR3 has 15 amino acids. The germline gives CDR1 LNHDA, CDR2 SQIVND (reference sequence). Trimming stripped 5 bases from V and 7 bases from J, with 19 bases between. The sample consisted of PBMCs. This chain joins TRBV19 and TRBJ2-3; possible D gene TRBD2, 6 bases. The clonotype was recovered from a human donor in good health. The CDR3 loop reads CASSEAGSSGYTQYF. The CDR3 nucleotides read TGTGCCAGTAGTGAGGCGGGATCGTCCGGGTATACGCAGTATTTT.